The 31 T cell receptor beta chains reported below all come from one sample, sequenced in a study of blood T cell repertoires in COVID-19. The protocol was immunoSEQ multiplex PCR, while the TCRdb copy is restricted to in-frame clones and leaves out a portion. The data show around 81,000 clones, about 80% seen once. Specimen: peripheral blood. The receptor set was obtained from a human donor in a cohort sampled during active COVID-19.

The V gene is TRBV4-3, the J gene TRBJ1-2; D is unclear. V lost 0 bases and J 3 bases, leaving 5 bases between the germline ends. CDR1 LGHNA and CDR2 YSLEER come from the germline V gene. There are 13 residues in the CDR3. CDR3 protein: CASSQDPDYGYTF. The CDR3, as DNA: TGCGCCAGCAGCCAAGATCCTGACTATGGCTACACCTTC.

This chain connects TRBV28 to TRBJ1-1; TRBD1 agrees at 7 bases. Germline V gene data show CDR1 as MDHEN and CDR2 as SYDVKM. Unmatched junction bases numbered 11, after V lost 4 bases and J lost 0 bases. The CDR3 runs to 17 residues. CDR3 sequence (DNA): TGTGCCAGCAGTTCCTACCCTAAGACAGGGATGAACACTGAAGCTTTCTTT. Translation: CASSSYPKTGMNTEAFF. Using reference TRBV28 and TRBJ1-1 for the parts outside the CDR3, the full variable domain is DVKVTQSSRYLVKRTGEKVFLECVQDMDHENMFWYRQDPGLGLRLIYFSYDVKMKEKGDIPEGYSVSREKKERFSLILESASTNQTSMYLCASSSYPKTGMNTEAFFGQGTRLTVV.

The J gene is TRBJ2-7, the V gene TRBV7-2; possibly TRBD1 for D (7 bases). CDR1 and CDR2 (germline): SGHTA, FQGNSA. CDR3 size: 16 residues. Trimming removed 5 bases at V and 0 bases at J, with 17 bases between. This CDR3 reads CASSPRSGGSSYEQYV. The CDR3 DNA reads as TGTGCCAGCAGCCCCCGGTCAGGGGGGAGCTCCTACGAGCAGTACGTC.

The chain recombines TRBV29-1 with TRBJ2-7; tentatively, D is TRBD1 (5 bases). The CDR3 is 17 amino acids. In germline, CDR1 is SQVTM, CDR2 ANQGSEA. V lost 6 bases and J 0 bases, leaving 24 bases between the germline ends. CDR3 in DNA: TGCAGCGTCGGACCCGACCCGCGCAGGACACTCTCCTACGAGCAGTACTTC. As protein: CSVGPDPRRTLSYEQYF.

This clone turned up a few times. The rearrangement links TRBV6-2 or TRBV6-3 to TRBJ1-6; 12 positions match TRBD1. Trimming removed 2 bases from V and 11 bases from J; junction bases left unmatched: 4. The length of the CDR3 is 15 residues. Germline lookup yields CDR1 MNHEY and CDR2 SVGEGT. CDR3 DNA: TGTGCCAGCAGTTACGGGACAGGGGGCGCGGCACCCCTCCACTTT. It translates to CASSYGTGGAAPLHF.

This chain uses TRBV19 with TRBJ1-5, with TRBD1 as a possible D gene (6 bases). CDR3 size: 13 residues. Germline V gene sequence: CDR1 LNHDA, CDR2 SQIVND (reference sequence). Trimming took off 5 bases at V and 4 bases at J, with 9 bases between the two ends. CDR3 DNA: TGTGCCAGTAGTGTACAGGGAAATCAGCCCCAGCATTTT. As protein: CASSVQGNQPQHF.

The chain combines TRBV4-3 with TRBJ1-5; tentatively, D is TRBD1 (6 bases). The CDR3 extends over 15 amino acids. CDR1 and CDR2 (germline): LGHNA, YSLEER. V lost 3 bases and J 5 bases, leaving 14 bases between the germline ends. The CDR3 DNA sequence: TGCGCCAGCAGCCAGGGACACCGGTCTTATCAGCCCCAGCATTTT. Residues: CASSQGHRSYQPQHF.

This clone was detected only a few times. This chain connects TRBV6-2 or TRBV6-3 to TRBJ2-7; 10 bases align to TRBD2. Per the germline V gene, CDR1 is MNHEY and CDR2 is SVGEGT. The length of the CDR3 is 15 residues. V was clipped by 6 bases and J by 6 bases; unmatched bases: 11. The CDR3 loop is CASSFSGRPSREQYV. Here the CDR3 DNA reads TGTGCCAGCAGCTTTAGCGGGAGGCCCTCCCGCGAGCAGTACGTC.

V gene TRBV9 combines with J gene TRBJ2-5; 8 bases are shared with TRBD1. The germline gives CDR1 SGDLS, CDR2 YYNGEE. The V and J ends lost 0 bases and 4 bases, in that order; junction bases with no gene match: 8. The CDR3 totals 16 residues. The CDR3 coding sequence is TGTGCCAGCAGCGTAGGGAGGCGAACAGGGGGAGAGACCCAGTACTTC. It yields the protein CASSVGRRTGGETQYF.

The rearrangement links TRBV7-8 to TRBJ2-3; 11 nucleotides align to TRBD2. The CDR3 extends over 15 amino acids. The trim removed 6 bases at V and 7 bases at J, leaving 9 bases unmatched. Germline CDR1 is SGHVS and CDR2 is FQNEAQ. CDR3 protein: CASRFSGGAKYTQYF. Written as DNA, the CDR3 is TGTGCCAGCAGGTTTAGCGGGGGGGCTAAATATACGCAGTATTTT.

This chain links TRBV7-2 with TRBJ1-6, with D perhaps TRBD1 (5 bases). The CDR3 contains 15 residues. The V and J ends lost 4 bases and 6 bases respectively, with 13 bases between them. Per germline, CDR1 SGHTA and CDR2 FQGNSA. CDR3 in amino acids: CASSSGPGSNSPLHF. The CDR3 nucleotides are TGTGCCAGCAGCTCTGGGCCAGGGTCTAATTCACCCCTCCACTTT.

V usage is TRBV9 and J usage is TRBJ2-5; D is unresolved. The V gene lost 0 bases and the J gene lost 3 bases, with 3 bases spanning the gap. The CDR3 consists of 12 residues. Germline V lookup: CDR1 SGDLS, CDR2 YYNGEE. CDR3 in amino acids: CASSVAEETQYF. The CDR3 nucleotides read TGTGCCAGCAGCGTAGCAGAAGAGACCCAGTACTTC.

The rearrangement joins TRBV30 to TRBJ2-7; 10 bases are a match to TRBD1. The CDR3 covers 14 residues. Trimming removed 3 bases from V and 6 bases from J; junction bases left unmatched: 8. Germline CDR1 and CDR2: GTSNPN and SVGIG (reference sequence). The CDR3 region is CAWSPDRGSVEQYF. The CDR3 DNA sequence: TGTGCCTGGAGCCCGGACAGGGGGTCGGTCGAGCAGTACTTC.

The CDR3 region is CASSETTGRTEAFF. As DNA, the CDR3 is TGTGCCAGCAGTGAGACAACGGGAAGGACTGAAGCTTTCTTT. The chain links TRBV2 to TRBJ1-1; unclear D gene. The V gene lost 3 bases and the J gene lost 5 bases, with 13 bases spanning the gap. Per the germline V gene, CDR1 is SNHLY and CDR2 is FYNNEI. This CDR3 is 14 amino acids long.

The count of this clone is one. The chain carries TRBV14 and TRBJ1-6; 9 bases agree with TRBD1. V dropped 4 bases and J dropped 0; count of bases not matched to a gene: 1. CDR1 SGHDN and CDR2 FVKESK come from the germline V gene. The CDR3 runs 16 residues. CDR3 DNA sequence: TGTGCCAGCAGCCGGGGACAGGGCTCCTATAATTCACCCCTCCACTTT. It specifies CASSRGQGSYNSPLHF.

The chain recombines TRBV12-3 or TRBV12-4 with TRBJ1-1; possible D gene TRBD1, 5 bases. The CDR3 is 13 amino acids. The V and J ends lost 5 bases and 4 bases respectively, with 11 bases between them. The CDR3 coding sequence is TGTGCCAGCAGTGGAGGGGCGGTCACTGAAGCTTTCTTT. Translated, it gives CASSGGAVTEAFF.

This clone was counted a few times. The V call is TRBV5-1, the J call TRBJ2-7; D might be TRBD1 (5 bases). V dropped 2 bases and J dropped 4 bases, with 13 bases sitting between them. The CDR3 runs 14 residues. CDR1 and CDR2 (germline): SGHRS, YFSETQ. CDR3 DNA: TGCGCCAGCAGCTTAAGTCAGGGCCTGTACGAGCAGTACTTC. The encoded protein is CASSLSQGLYEQYF.

The chain links TRBV19 to TRBJ1-4, with 7 bases aligning to TRBD1. Germline assignment: CDR1 LNHDA and CDR2 SQIVND (reference sequence). The CDR3 runs to 12 residues. The ends lost 8 bases at V and 8 bases at J; junction bases unmatched: 5. The CDR3 DNA is TGTGCCAGTCAGCAGGGGGACGAAAAACTGTTTTTT. Translated: CASQQGDEKLFF.

The chain couples TRBV6-6 to TRBJ1-2; D is undetermined. CDR3 length equals 15 residues. Looked up from germline, CDR1 is MNHNY and CDR2 is SVGAGI (reference sequence). Trimming cost V 7 bases and J 2 bases, with 17 bases left between them. This CDR3 is CASKITGEKNYGYTF. The CDR3 bases are TGTGCCAGCAAAATCACTGGGGAGAAAAACTATGGCTACACCTTC.

The chain links TRBV30 to TRBJ2-2, with 9 nucleotides matching TRBD1. There are 14 residues in the CDR3. The trim removed 2 bases at V and 7 bases at J, leaving 5 bases unmatched. The germline V gene has CDR1 GTSNPN and CDR2 SVGIG (reference sequence). In nucleotides, the CDR3 is TGTGCCTGGAGTAGGGACAGGGTGGGCGGGGAGCTGTTTTTT. This translates into CAWSRDRVGGELFF. The full variable domain, with the rest looked up from reference TRBV30 and TRBJ2-2, is SQTIHQWPATLVQPVGSPLSLECTVEGTSNPNLYWYRQAAGRGLQLLFYSVGIGQISSEVPQNLSASRPQDRQFILSSKKLLLSDSGFYLCAWSRDRVGGELFFGEGSRLTVL.

CDR3 nucleotide sequence: TGTGCCAGCAGTGAAATAGGGGATCAGCCCCAGCATTTT. Translating it yields CASSEIGDQPQHF. The chain uses TRBV6-1 and TRBJ1-5; maybe TRBD1 (5 bases). Germline lookup yields CDR1 MNHNS and CDR2 SASEGT. This CDR3 spans 13 amino acids. V lost 2 bases, J lost 5 bases, and 7 bases lay in between.

This rearrangement joins TRBV27 to TRBJ2-1; 11 bases match TRBD2. The V and J ends lost 2 bases and 2 bases, in that order; junction bases with no gene match: 8. Germline values: CDR1 MNHEY, CDR2 SMNVEV (reference sequence). The CDR3 loop spans 18 amino acids. The CDR3 loop reads CASSLLLTSGSPYNEQFF. The CDR3 DNA sequence: TGTGCCAGCAGTTTACTTCTTACTAGCGGGAGTCCCTACAATGAGCAGTTCTTC.

V gene TRBV7-3 combines with J gene TRBJ2-3; D may be TRBD2 (6 bases). Deletions cut 5 bases from V and 2 bases from J, with 11 bases between. The CDR3 length is 14 residues. Germline V gene sequence: CDR1 SGHTA, CDR2 FQGTGA. The DNA for the CDR3 is TGTGCCAGCAGCCGGGACTCATCCACAGATACGCAGTATTTT. It specifies CASSRDSSTDTQYF.

This clone is a singleton in its sample. The rearrangement uses TRBV10-3 and TRBJ1-4; TRBD1 aligns across 10 bases. Germline CDR1 is ENHRY and CDR2 is SYGVKD. The V gene end was trimmed by 4 bases and the J gene end by 8 bases; junction bases not matched to a gene: 7. The CDR3 covers 15 residues. DNA of the CDR3: TGTGCCATCAGTGCCTACGGGACAGGGGCCGAAAAACTGTTTTTT. Its protein product is CAISAYGTGAEKLFF.

The rearrangement links TRBV28 to TRBJ1-2; 8 bases match TRBD1. The CDR3 runs 13 residues. The V gene's germline CDR1 is MDHEN and CDR2 SYDVKM. V gave up 5 bases and J gave up 7 bases; unmatched junction bases: 6. The CDR3 nucleotides read TGTGCCAGCAGTACCGACAGGGGAGGTGGCTACACCTTC. Amino acids: CASSTDRGGGYTF.

The genes are TRBV9 and TRBJ1-6; 8 positions agree with TRBD1. CDR1 SGDLS and CDR2 YYNGEE come from the germline V gene. This CDR3 has 16 residues. V lost 4 bases to trimming and J lost 9 bases; unmatched junction nucleotides: 12. CDR3 loop: CASSISGTGSSSPLHF. For the CDR3, the DNA is TGTGCCAGCAGCATCTCCGGGACAGGTAGTAGTTCACCCCTCCACTTT.

This rearrangement joins TRBV5-6 to TRBJ2-1; TRBD1 matches 11 bases. V was clipped by 4 bases and J by 3 bases; unmatched bases: 6. This CDR3 is built from 16 residues. CDR1 is SGHDT, CDR2 YYEEEE, per germline. CDR3 protein: CASSPSGTGGYNEQFF. In nucleotides, the CDR3 is TGTGCCAGCAGCCCCTCCGGGACAGGGGGCTACAATGAGCAGTTCTTC.

The gene calls are TRBV19 and TRBJ2-3; TRBD2 matches at 11 bases. Germline-derived CDR1 and CDR2 are LNHDA and SQIVND (reference sequence). The CDR3 runs to 15 residues. With V trimmed by 9 bases and J by 0 bases, 5 bases remained unmatched. The CDR3 region has the DNA TGTGCCAGCCGCTGGACTAGCGGGAGCACAGATACGCAGTATTTT. This sequence encodes CASRWTSGSTDTQYF. The complete variable domain, with remaining parts taken from reference TRBV19 and TRBJ2-3, reads DGGITQSPKYLFRKEGQNVTLSCEQNLNHDAMYWYRQDPGQGLRLIYYSQIVNDFQKGDIAEGYSVSREKKESFPLTVTSAQKNPTAFYLCASRWTSGSTDTQYFGPGTRLTVL.

The chain joins TRBV6-2 or TRBV6-3 to TRBJ2-1, with 10 bases identical to TRBD2. The CDR3 loop spans 18 amino acids. The germline V gene encodes CDR1 MNHEY and CDR2 SVGEGT. Trimming took 4 bases from V and 4 from J; bases not matched to a gene: 13. CDR3 nucleotides: TGTGCCAGCAGTTTTTTAGGCCTAGCGGGGGCAGTTTACAATGAGCAGTTCTTC. Amino acids: CASSFLGLAGAVYNEQFF.

Written as DNA, the CDR3 is TGTGCCAGCAGGACTAGCGGGAGAGGGGTTTACAATGAGCAGTTCTTC. This gives the protein CASRTSGRGVYNEQFF. This rearrangement joins TRBV2 to TRBJ2-1; 12 nucleotides line up with TRBD2. CDR1 and CDR2 from the germline V gene are SNHLY and FYNNEI. The CDR3 runs 16 residues. With V trimmed by 6 bases and J by 4 bases, 7 bases remained unmatched. Complete variable domain (other parts from reference TRBV2 and TRBJ2-1): EPEVTQTPSHQVTQMGQEVILRCVPISNHLYFYWYRQILGQKVEFLVSFYNNEISEKSEIFDDQFSVERPDGSNFTLKIRSTKLEDSAMYFCASRTSGRGVYNEQFFGPGTRLTVL.

As DNA, the CDR3 is TGTGCCAGCAGTCCGTACAGGGCCAATGAGCAGTTCTTC. Protein: CASSPYRANEQFF. The chain joins TRBV27 to TRBJ2-1, with D possibly being TRBD1 (6 bases). This CDR3 spans 13 amino acids. From germline, CDR1 is MNHEY and CDR2 SMNVEV (reference sequence). The V end was cut by 5 bases, the J end by 6 bases, with 11 bases between.